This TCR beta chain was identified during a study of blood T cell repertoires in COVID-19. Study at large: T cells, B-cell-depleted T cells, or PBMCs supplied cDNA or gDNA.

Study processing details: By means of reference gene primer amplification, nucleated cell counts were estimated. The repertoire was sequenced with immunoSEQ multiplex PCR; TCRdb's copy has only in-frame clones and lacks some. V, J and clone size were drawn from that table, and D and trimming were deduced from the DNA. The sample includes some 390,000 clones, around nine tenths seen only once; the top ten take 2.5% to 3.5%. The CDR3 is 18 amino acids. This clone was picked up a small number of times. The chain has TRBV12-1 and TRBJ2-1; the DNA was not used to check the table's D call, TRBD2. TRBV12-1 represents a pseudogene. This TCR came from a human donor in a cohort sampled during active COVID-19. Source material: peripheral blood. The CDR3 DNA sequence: TGTGCCAGCAGCCGAGAGCAAGGGCGGGAGGGCCATTTCGCCGAGCAGTTCTTC. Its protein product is CASSREQGREGHFAEQFF.